This is a list of T cell receptor beta chains from one sample in a study of cytomegalovirus exposure and HLA in healthy donors. The assay was immunoSEQ multiplex PCR, and TCRdb's table has in-frame clones only and misses some. The sample carries about 130,000 clones, 89% recorded once. Sequenced material: PBMCs. The receptor source for this set is a young woman in good health and CMV-seropositive. CDR3s include the opening cysteine and the closing phenylalanine or tryptophan. A D gene is named only where the DNA matches it firmly. Where a row states a size, it is once, few, many or the class of an expanded clone; other rows omit it.

v_gene	j_gene	d_gene	abundance	CDR3aa	CDR3nt
TRBV2	TRBJ1-5	-	-	CASSALPTASGNQPQHF	TGTGCCAGCAGCGCCCTACCGACCGCGAGCGGCAATCAGCCCCAGCATTTT
TRBV7-9	TRBJ1-2	TRBD1	-	CASSGGGQDYGYTF	TGTGCCAGCAGCGGAGGGGGACAGGACTATGGCTACACCTTC
TRBV5-6	TRBJ2-5	-	-	CASSGEPLETQYF	TGTGCCAGCAGCGGAGAGCCATTGGAGACCCAGTACTTC
TRBV7-9	TRBJ1-1	-	-	CASSQRGGTEAFF	TGTGCCAGCAGCCAGAGGGGGGGCACTGAAGCTTTCTTT
TRBV27	TRBJ2-7	TRBD2	-	CASSWGGGSSYEQYF	TGTGCCAGCAGCTGGGGCGGGGGTAGCTCCTACGAGCAGTACTTC
TRBV7-6	TRBJ1-2	-	few	CASSSYRDTERYGYTF	TGTGCCAGCAGCTCGTACCGGGACACCGAACGCTATGGCTACACCTTC
TRBV7-8	TRBJ1-5	-	-	CASSPRTGGQMPQHF	TGTGCCAGCAGCCCCAGGACCGGGGGTCAGATGCCCCAGCATTTT
TRBV5-1	TRBJ1-1	-	-	CASSSHPRSGNTEAFF	TGCGCCAGCAGCTCACACCCAAGGAGCGGGAACACTGAAGCTTTCTTT
TRBV27	TRBJ2-7	-	-	CASSLTDKTYEQYF	TGTGCCAGCAGTTTAACGGACAAAACCTACGAGCAGTACTTC
TRBV7-9	TRBJ2-1	-	-	CASSRYRVGNEQFF	TGTGCCAGCAGCAGATACAGGGTTGGCAATGAGCAGTTCTTC
TRBV27	TRBJ2-3	TRBD2	-	CASSLFSGGATGTDTQYF	TGTGCCAGCAGTTTATTTAGCGGGGGGGCCACTGGCACAGATACGCAGTATTTT
TRBV28	TRBJ2-7	-	-	CASSAPKGKPYEQYF	TGTGCCAGCAGCGCCCCGAAGGGGAAGCCCTACGAGCAGTACTTC
TRBV9	TRBJ1-3	-	-	CASSVGLWGISGNTIYF	TGTGCCAGCAGCGTAGGTTTGTGGGGCATCTCTGGAAACACCATATATTTT
TRBV27	TRBJ1-1	-	-	CASSTGNTEAFF	TGTGCCAGCAGTACAGGGAACACTGAAGCTTTCTTT
TRBV5-1	TRBJ2-1	-	-	CASSLSYRDLYNEQFF	TGCGCCAGCAGCCTCTCTTACAGGGACCTCTACAATGAGCAGTTCTTC
TRBV28	TRBJ2-3	-	-	CASSLNQPFRLTDTQYF	TGTGCCAGCAGCCTAAATCAGCCCTTTAGACTCACAGATACGCAGTATTTT
TRBV7-9	TRBJ1-6	-	few	CASSLVLSPLHF	TGTGCCAGCAGCTTAGTATTGTCACCCCTCCACTTT
TRBV4-1	TRBJ1-1	TRBD1	-	CASSRPDQGGTEAFF	TGCGCCAGCAGCCGTCCGGATCAGGGGGGCACTGAAGCTTTCTTT
TRBV4-3	TRBJ2-7	TRBD1	-	CASSQDNRGRYEQYF	TGCGCCAGCAGCCAAGACAACAGGGGGAGATACGAGCAGTACTTC
TRBV5-5	TRBJ1-2	TRBD1	-	CASSHGTAMGGYTF	TGTGCCAGCAGCCATGGGACAGCAATGGGTGGCTACACCTTC
TRBV29-1	TRBJ2-7	TRBD1	-	CSAGTGEYEQYF	TGCAGCGCTGGGACAGGGGAATACGAGCAGTACTTC
TRBV11-3	TRBJ1-1	-	-	CASSLVEGPNTEAFF	TGTGCCAGCAGCTTAGTGGAGGGGCCTAACACTGAAGCTTTCTTT
TRBV6-6	TRBJ1-1	-	once	CASSPQGVDTEAFF	TGTGCCAGCAGCCCCCAAGGGGTCGACACTGAAGCTTTCTTT
TRBV15	TRBJ1-1	TRBD1	-	CATSRRGQGSTEAFF	TGTGCCACCAGCAGACGGGGACAGGGATCCACTGAAGCTTTCTTT
TRBV6-1	TRBJ2-7	TRBD2	-	CASTSYGQTSDEQYF	TGTGCCAGCACTTCCTACGGACAGACTAGCGACGAGCAGTACTTC
TRBV18	TRBJ2-5	-	once	CASSPPSVETQYF	TGTGCCAGCTCACCACCTTCCGTGGAGACCCAGTACTTC
TRBV7-2	TRBJ1-2	-	-	CASSLVQEVAYYGYTF	TGTGCCAGCAGCTTAGTCCAGGAGGTAGCCTACTATGGCTACACCTTC
TRBV7-9	TRBJ1-1	-	-	CASSSTLATEAFF	TGTGCCAGCAGCTCCACCCTGGCCACTGAAGCTTTCTTT
TRBV19	TRBJ1-5	-	-	CASSTREGLNQPQHF	TGTGCCAGTAGTACCCGAGAGGGCCTCAATCAGCCCCAGCATTTT
TRBV14	TRBJ1-4	TRBD1	-	CASSRRTGGFNEKLFF	TGTGCCAGCAGCCGAAGGACAGGGGGGTTTAATGAAAAACTGTTTTTT